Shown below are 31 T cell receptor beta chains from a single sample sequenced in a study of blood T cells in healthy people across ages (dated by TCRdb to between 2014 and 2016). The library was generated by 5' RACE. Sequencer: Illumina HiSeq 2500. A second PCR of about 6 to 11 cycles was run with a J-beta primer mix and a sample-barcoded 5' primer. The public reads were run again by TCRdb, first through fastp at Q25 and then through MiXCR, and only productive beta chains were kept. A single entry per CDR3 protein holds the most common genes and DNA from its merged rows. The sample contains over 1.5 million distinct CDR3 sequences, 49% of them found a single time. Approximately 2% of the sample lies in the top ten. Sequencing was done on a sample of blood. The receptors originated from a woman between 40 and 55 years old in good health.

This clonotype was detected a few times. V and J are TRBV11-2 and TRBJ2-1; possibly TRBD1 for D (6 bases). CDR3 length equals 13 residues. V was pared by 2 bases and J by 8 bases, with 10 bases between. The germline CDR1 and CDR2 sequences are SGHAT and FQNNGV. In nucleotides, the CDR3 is TGTGCCAGCAGCTTACCAGGGGTGGATGAGCAGTTCTTC. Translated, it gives CASSLPGVDEQFF.

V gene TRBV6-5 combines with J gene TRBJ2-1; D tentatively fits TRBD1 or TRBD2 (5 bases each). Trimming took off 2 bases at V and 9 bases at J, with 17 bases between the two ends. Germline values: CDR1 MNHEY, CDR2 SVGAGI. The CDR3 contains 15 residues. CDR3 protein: CASSYEGRDHTEQFF. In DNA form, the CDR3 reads TGTGCCAGCAGTTACGAGGGGAGAGATCACACTGAGCAGTTCTTC.

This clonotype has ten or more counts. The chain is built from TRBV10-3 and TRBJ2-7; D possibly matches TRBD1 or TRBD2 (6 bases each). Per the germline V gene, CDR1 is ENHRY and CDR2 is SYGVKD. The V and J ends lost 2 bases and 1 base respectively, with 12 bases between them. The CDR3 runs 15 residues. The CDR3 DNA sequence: TGTGCCATCAGTGAGACGAGGGGGAGGTCCTACGAGCAGTACTTC. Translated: CAISETRGRSYEQYF.

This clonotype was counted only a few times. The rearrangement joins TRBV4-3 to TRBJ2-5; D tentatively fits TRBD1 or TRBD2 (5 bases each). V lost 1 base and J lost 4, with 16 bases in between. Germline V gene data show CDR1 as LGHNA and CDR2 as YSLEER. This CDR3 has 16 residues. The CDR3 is CASSQVGTDSRETQYF. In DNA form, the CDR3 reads TGCGCCAGCAGCCAAGTAGGGACCGATAGCCGAGAGACCCAGTACTTC.

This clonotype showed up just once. CDR3 protein: CASSQEGQTSNQPQHF. CDR3 DNA sequence: TGCGCCAGCAGCCAAGAGGGACAGACGAGCAATCAGCCCCAGCATTTT. V usage is TRBV4-1 and J usage is TRBJ1-5, with 7 nucleotides matching TRBD1. Germline assignment: CDR1 MGHRA and CDR2 YSYEKL. V lost 0 bases and J lost 1; bases outside the gene matches: 3. CDR3 length: 16 residues.

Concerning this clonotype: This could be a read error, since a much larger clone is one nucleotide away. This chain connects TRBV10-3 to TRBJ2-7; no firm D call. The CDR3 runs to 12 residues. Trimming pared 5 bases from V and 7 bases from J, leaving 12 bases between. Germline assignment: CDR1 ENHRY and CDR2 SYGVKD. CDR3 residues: CAISLGDNEQYF. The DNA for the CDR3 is TGTGCCATCAGTCTTGGCGATAATGAGCAGTACTTC.

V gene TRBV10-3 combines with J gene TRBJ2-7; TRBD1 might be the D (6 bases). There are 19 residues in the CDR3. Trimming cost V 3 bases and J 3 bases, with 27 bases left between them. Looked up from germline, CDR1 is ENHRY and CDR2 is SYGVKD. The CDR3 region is CAISDPLEGDRKKDYEQYF. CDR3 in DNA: TGTGCCATCAGTGACCCACTCGAGGGTGACAGGAAAAAGGACTACGAGCAGTACTTC.

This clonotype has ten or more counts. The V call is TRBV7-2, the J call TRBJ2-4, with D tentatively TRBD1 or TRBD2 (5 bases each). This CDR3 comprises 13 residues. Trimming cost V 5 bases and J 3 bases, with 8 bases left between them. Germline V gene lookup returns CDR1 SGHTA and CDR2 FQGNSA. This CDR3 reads CASSRDGKNIQYF. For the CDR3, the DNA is TGTGCCAGCAGCCGGGACGGCAAAAACATTCAGTACTTC. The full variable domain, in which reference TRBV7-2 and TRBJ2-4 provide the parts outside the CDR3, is GAGVSQSPSNKVTEKGKDVELRCDPISGHTALYWYRQSLGQGLEFLIYFQGNSAPDKSGLPSDRFSAERTGGSVSTLTIQRTQQEDSAVYLCASSRDGKNIQYFGAGTRLSVL.

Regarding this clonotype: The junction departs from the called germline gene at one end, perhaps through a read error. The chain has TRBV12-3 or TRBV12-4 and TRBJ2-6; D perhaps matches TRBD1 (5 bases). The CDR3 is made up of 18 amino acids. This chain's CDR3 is CASSASMTIFSGANVRTF. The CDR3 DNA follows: TGTGCCAGCAGCGCTTCGATGACAATTTTCTCTGGGGCCAACGTCCGGACTTTC.

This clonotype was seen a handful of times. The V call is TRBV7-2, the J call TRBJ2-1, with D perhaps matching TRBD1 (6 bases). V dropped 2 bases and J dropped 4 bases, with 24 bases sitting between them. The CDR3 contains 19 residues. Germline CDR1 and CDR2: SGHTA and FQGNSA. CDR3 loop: CASSLNPNSGTMLYNEQFF. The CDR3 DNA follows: TGTGCCAGCAGCTTAAACCCAAATTCCGGGACAATGCTATACAATGAGCAGTTCTTC.

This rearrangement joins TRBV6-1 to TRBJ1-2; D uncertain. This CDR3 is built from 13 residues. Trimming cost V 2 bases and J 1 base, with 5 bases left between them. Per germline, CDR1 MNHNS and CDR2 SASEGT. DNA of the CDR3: TGTGCCAGCAGTGAATCTTTTAACTATGGCTACACCTTC. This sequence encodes CASSESFNYGYTF.

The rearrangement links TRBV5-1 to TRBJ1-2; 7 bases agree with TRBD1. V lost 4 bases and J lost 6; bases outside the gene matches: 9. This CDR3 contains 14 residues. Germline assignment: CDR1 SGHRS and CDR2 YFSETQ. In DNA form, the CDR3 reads TGCGCCAGCAGCCCCCCCAGGGGGGGAAATGGCTACACCTTC. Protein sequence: CASSPPRGGNGYTF.

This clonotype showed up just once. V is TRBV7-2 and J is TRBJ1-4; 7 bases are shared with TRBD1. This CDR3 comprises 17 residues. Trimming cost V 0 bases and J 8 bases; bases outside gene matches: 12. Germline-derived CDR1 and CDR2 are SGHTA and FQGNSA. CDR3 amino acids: CASSLALGGGAGEKLFF. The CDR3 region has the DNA TGTGCCAGCAGCTTAGCGTTGGGAGGGGGCGCGGGAGAAAAACTGTTTTTT.

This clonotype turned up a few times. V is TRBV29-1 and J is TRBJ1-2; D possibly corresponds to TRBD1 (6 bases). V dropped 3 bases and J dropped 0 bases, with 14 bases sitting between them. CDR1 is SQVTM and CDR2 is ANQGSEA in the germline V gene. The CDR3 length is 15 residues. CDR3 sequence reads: CSVDRQDDTNYGYTF. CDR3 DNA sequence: TGCAGCGTTGATAGACAGGACGATACTAACTATGGCTACACCTTC.

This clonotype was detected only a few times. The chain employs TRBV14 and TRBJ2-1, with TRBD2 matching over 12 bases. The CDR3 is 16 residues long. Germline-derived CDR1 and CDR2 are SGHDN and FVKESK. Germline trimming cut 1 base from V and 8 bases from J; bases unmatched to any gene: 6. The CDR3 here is CASSQAPLAGGYEQFF. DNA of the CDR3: TGTGCCAGCAGCCAAGCCCCACTAGCGGGGGGCTATGAGCAGTTCTTC.

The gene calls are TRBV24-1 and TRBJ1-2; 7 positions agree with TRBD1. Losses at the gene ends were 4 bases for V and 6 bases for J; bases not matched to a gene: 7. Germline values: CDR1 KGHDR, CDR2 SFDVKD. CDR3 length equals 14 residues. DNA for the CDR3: TGTGCCACCAGTGAAAAAGACAGGGACAATGGCTACACCTTC. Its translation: CATSEKDRDNGYTF.

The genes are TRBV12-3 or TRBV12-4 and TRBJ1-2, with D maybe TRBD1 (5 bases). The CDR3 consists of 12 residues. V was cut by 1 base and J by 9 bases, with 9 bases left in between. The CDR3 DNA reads TGTGCCAGCAGTTTAGGACAGAGGAGCTACACCTTC. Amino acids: CASSLGQRSYTF.

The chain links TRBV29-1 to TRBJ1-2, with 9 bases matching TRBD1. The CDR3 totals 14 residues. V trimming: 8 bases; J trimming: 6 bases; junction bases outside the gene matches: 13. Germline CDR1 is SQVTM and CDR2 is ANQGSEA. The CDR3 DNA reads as TGCAGCCACCCTATTGAACAGGGGGCGGATGGCTACACCTTC. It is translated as CSHPIEQGADGYTF.

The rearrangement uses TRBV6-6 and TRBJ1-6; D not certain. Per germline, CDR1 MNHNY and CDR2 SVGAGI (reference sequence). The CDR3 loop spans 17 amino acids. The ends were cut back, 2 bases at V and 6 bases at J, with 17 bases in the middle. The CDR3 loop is CASSYGRRGLSNSPLHF. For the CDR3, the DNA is TGTGCCAGCAGTTACGGAAGACGAGGGCTGAGTAATTCACCCCTCCACTTT.

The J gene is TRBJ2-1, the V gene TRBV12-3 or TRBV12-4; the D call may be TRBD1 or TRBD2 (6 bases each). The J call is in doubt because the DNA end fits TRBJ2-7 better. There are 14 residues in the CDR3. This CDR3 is CASNRGRSYNEQYF. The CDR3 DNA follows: TGTGCCAGCAACCGGGGGCGTTCGTACAATGAGCAGTACTTC.

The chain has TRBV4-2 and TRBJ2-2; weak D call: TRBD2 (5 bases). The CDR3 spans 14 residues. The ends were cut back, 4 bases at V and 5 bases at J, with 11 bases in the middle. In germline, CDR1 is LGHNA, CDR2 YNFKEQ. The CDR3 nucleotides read TGTGCCAGCAGCCTACAAGCGGAGACCGGGGAGCTGTTTTTT. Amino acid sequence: CASSLQAETGELFF.

CDR3 amino acids: CASSLASLGLAGTEEQFF. The CDR3 DNA is TGTGCCAGCAGCTTGGCTTCCTTGGGACTAGCGGGCACAGAGGAGCAGTTCTTC. This chain uses TRBV5-6 with TRBJ2-1; 12 bases agree with TRBD2. Per germline, CDR1 SGHDT and CDR2 YYEEEE. V was pared by 0 bases and J by 10 bases, with 14 bases of the junction left unmatched. The CDR3 sequence is 18 residues long.

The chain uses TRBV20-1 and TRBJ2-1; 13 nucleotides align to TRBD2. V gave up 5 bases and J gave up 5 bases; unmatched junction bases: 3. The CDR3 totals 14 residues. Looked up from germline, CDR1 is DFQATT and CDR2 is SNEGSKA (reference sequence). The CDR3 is CSAPGLAGNNEQFF. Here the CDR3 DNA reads TGCAGTGCTCCGGGACTAGCGGGGAACAATGAGCAGTTCTTC.

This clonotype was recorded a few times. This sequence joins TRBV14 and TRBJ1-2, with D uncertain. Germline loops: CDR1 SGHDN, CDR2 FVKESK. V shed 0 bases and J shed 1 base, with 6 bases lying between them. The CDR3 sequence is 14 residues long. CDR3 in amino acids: CASSQDSINYGYTF. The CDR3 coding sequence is TGTGCCAGCAGCCAAGACAGCATTAACTATGGCTACACCTTC.

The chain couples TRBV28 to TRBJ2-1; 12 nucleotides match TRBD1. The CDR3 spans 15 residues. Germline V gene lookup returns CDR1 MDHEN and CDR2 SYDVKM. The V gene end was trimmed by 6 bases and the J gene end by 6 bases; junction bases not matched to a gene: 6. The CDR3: CASSLRDRGRNEQFF. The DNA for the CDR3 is TGTGCCAGCAGCCTCCGGGACAGGGGGCGCAATGAGCAGTTCTTC.

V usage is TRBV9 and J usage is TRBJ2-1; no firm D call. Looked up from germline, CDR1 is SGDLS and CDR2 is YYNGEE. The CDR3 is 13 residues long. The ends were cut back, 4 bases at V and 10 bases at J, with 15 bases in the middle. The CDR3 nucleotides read TGTGCCAGCAGCCAATTGGGTCCCGCAGAGCAGTTCTTC. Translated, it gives CASSQLGPAEQFF.

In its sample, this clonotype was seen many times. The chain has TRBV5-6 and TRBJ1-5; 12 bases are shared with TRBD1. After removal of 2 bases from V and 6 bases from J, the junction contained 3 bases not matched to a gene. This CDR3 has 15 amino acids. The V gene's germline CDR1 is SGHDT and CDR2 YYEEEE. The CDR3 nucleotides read TGTGCCAGCAGCTTAGGGACAGGGGGCATTCAGCCCCAGCATTTT. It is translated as CASSLGTGGIQPQHF. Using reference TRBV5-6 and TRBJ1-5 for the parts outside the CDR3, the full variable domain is DAGVTQSPTHLIKTRGQQVTLRCSPKSGHDTVSWYQQALGQGPQFIFQYYEEEERQRGNFPDRFSGHQFPNYSSELNVNALLLGDSALYLCASSLGTGGIQPQHFGDGTRLSIL.

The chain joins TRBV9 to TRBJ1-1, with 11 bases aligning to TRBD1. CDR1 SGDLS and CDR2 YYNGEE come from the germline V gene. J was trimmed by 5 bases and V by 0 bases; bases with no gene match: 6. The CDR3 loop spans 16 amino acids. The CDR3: CASSVGGTGGNTEAFF. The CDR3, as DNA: TGTGCCAGCAGCGTAGGAGGGACAGGGGGGAATACTGAAGCTTTCTTT.

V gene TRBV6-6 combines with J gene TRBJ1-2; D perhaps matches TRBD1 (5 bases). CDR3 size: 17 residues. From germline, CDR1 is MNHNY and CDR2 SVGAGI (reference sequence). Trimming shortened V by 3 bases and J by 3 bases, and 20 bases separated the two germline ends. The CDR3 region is CASSYGRGGIGDYGYTF. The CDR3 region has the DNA TGTGCCAGCAGTTATGGCCGGGGGGGGATAGGTGACTATGGCTACACCTTC.

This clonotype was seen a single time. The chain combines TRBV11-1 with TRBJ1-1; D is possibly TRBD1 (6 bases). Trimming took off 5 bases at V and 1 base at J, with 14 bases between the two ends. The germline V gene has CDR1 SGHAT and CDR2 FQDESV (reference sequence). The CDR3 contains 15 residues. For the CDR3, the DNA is TGTGCCAGCAGCAGACAGGTACTTCAGAACACTGAAGCTTTCTTT. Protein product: CASSRQVLQNTEAFF.

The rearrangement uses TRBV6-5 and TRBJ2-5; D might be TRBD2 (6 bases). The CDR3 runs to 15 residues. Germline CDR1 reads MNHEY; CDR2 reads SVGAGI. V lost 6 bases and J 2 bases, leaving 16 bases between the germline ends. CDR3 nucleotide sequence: TGTGCCAGCAGCTATCATCGGGGGAGGCAAGAGACCCAGTACTTC. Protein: CASSYHRGRQETQYF.